This note documents a single T cell receptor beta chain sequence. Germline CDR1 and CDR2: SGHTA and FQGTGA. CDR3 length: 13 amino acids. V was cut by 4 bases and J by 7 bases, with 13 bases left in between. Generated by immunoSEQ multiplex PCR, the TCRdb table keeps only in-frame clones and is missing some. The sample yields 75,000 to 100,000 clones, about 86% seen once. The data were taken from a study of control samples from healthy donors and cancer patients. This TCR was recovered from a man aged 30-40 years in good health. V usage is TRBV7-3 and J usage is TRBJ2-5; the D gene could be TRBD1 or TRBD2 (5 bases each). Source material: blood. This CDR3 is CASSWGPTSTQYF. CDR3 nucleotides: TGTGCCAGCAGCTGGGGACCAACTTCGACCCAGTACTTC.